This T cell receptor beta chain stems from a study of cytomegalovirus exposure and HLA in healthy donors. As regards this clone: What it recognizes is unknown.

It was with 60 Vbeta and 13 Jbeta primers that the PCR ran. Only in-frame clones appear in the TCRdb table, and some are missing; sequencing was by immunoSEQ multiplex PCR. This table holds about 200,000 clones. Trimming removed 1 base from V and 10 bases from J; junction bases left unmatched: 10. Germline lookup yields CDR1 LNHDA and CDR2 SQIVND (reference sequence). The CDR3 is 15 residues long. Study observations and caveats: Presence/absence analyses treated sequencing depth as roughly uniform across donors.

The sequence was obtained from a woman aged 30 to 39 in good health and CMV-seropositive. The sequenced material came from PBMCs. This chain uses TRBV19 with TRBJ1-5; TRBD1 aligns across 7 bases. The CDR3 nucleotides read TGTGCCAGTAGTATAGGAGGGACAGTTTTGACCCCCCAGCATTTT. Protein product: CASSIGGTVLTPQHF.